This T cell receptor beta chain was sequenced during a study of T-cell reconstitution after alpha-beta-depleted transplantation in children. Regarding this clonotype: What it binds is unknown.

V dropped 5 bases and J dropped 4; count of bases not matched to a gene: 6. From germline, CDR1 is MNHEY and CDR2 SMNVEV (reference sequence). There are 14 residues in the CDR3. A TCRbeta library incorporating unique molecular identifiers was prepared. A single record per CDR3 protein comes from TCRdb applying MiXCR to the PCR reads. The sample carries fewer than 150,000 distinct CDR3 sequences, 9.7% recorded once. Findings and caveats of the study: High day-60 TCRbeta diversity in some patients came from surviving recipient T cells and thymic progenitors.

This TCR was recovered from a girl under three years old who had a stem cell transplant for combined immunodeficiency, so the T cells may come from the graft donor. The input for sequencing was PBMCs, mostly from graft donor cells, taken 180 days after TCRalphabeta/CD19-depleted stem cell transplant. V and J are TRBV27 and TRBJ1-1, with TRBD1 identical over 8 bases. CDR3 DNA: TGTGCCAGCAGTCTACAGGGGGGAAGCACTGAAGCTTTCTTT. This gives the protein CASSLQGGSTEAFF.